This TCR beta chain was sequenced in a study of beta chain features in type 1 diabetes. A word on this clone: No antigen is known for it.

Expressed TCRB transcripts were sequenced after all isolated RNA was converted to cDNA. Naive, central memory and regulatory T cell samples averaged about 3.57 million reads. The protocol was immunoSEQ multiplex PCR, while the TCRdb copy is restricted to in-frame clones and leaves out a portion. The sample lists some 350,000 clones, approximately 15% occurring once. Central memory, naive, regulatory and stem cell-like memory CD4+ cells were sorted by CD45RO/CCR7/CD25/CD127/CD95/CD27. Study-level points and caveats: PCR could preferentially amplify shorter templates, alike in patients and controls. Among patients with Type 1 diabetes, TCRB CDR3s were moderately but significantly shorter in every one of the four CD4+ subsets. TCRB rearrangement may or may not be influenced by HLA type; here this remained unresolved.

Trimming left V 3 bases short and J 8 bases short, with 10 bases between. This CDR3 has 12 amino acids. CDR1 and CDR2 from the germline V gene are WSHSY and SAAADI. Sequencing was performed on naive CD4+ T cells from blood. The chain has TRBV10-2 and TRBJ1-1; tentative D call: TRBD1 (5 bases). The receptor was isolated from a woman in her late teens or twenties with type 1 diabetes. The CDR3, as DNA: TGCGCCAGCAGTGATTACGGGGGGGAAGCTTTCTTT. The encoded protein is CASSDYGGEAFF.